These 4 T cell receptor beta chains were all obtained from the same sample, sequenced in a study of blood T cells in healthy people across ages. PCR was performed a second time for roughly 7 to 11 cycles using a sample-barcoded 5' primer and a J-beta primer mix. Via MiXCR, TCRdb re-called the 5' RACE reads, giving one row per CDR3 protein. The data contain some 1.6 million distinct CDR3 sequences, roughly 32% of them singletons. Sample: blood. These receptors all come from a woman in her 30s in good health.

V is TRBV6-5 and J is TRBJ2-4, with TRBD2 matching 9 bases. The J call may be mistaken, given a closer DNA end match to TRBJ2-7. The CDR3 runs 14 residues. Germline V gene lookup returns CDR1 MNHEY and CDR2 SVGAGI. The CDR3 DNA follows: TGTGCCAGCAGGATTAGCGGGAGCGCTTACGAGCAGTACTTC. It yields the protein CASRISGSAYEQYF.

This clonotype was recorded once. The CDR3 region is CGTSDRSIYGYTF. The CDR3 DNA sequence: TGCGGCACCTCAGACAGGTCCATCTATGGCTACACCTTC. This rearrangement joins TRBV29-1 to TRBJ1-2; perhaps TRBD1 as D (6 bases). This CDR3 has 13 residues. The germline gives CDR1 SQVTM, CDR2 ANQGSEA.

This clonotype was counted a few times. This chain connects TRBV6-1 to TRBJ2-5, with D perhaps TRBD2 (6 bases). The germline V gene has CDR1 MNHNS and CDR2 SASEGT. CDR3 size: 13 residues. V lost 1 base to trimming and J lost 5 bases, with 8 bases between them. The CDR3 here is CASSEDGGETQYF. CDR3 nucleotide sequence: TGTGCCAGCAGTGAAGACGGAGGGGAGACCCAGTACTTC.

Only a few counts were recorded for this clonotype. The chain couples TRBV7-7 to TRBJ2-3; 13 bases line up with TRBD2. This CDR3 comprises 14 residues. V lost 4 bases and J lost 9; bases outside the gene matches: 4. CDR1 is SSHAT, CDR2 FNYEAQ, per germline (reference sequence). Here the CDR3 DNA reads TGTGCCAGCAGCTCGGGACTAGCGGGAAAGACGCAGTATTTT. Its protein product is CASSSGLAGKTQYF.